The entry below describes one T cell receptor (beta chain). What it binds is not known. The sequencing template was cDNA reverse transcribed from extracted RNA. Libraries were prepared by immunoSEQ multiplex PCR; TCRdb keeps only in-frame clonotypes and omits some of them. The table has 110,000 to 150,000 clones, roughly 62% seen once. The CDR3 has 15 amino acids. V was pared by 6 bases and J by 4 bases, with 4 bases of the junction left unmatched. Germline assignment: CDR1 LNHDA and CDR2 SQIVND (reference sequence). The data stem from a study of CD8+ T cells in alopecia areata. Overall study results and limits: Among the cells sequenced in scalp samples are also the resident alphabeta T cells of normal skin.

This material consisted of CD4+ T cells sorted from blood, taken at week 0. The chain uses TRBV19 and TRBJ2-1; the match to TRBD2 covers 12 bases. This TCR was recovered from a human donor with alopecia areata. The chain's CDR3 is CASSLLAGGYNEQFF. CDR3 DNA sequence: TGTGCCAGTAGCTTACTAGCGGGGGGTTACAATGAGCAGTTCTTC.